Below are 19 T cell receptor beta chains sequenced from a single sample in a study of CXCR3-negative and CXCR3-positive naive CD8 T cells. Whole-study findings and limits: Against CXCR3-negative naive cells, CXCR3-positive naive cells showed more hydrophobic TRB CDR3s.

No antigen has been assigned to these receptors. All TRB cDNA libraries came from 5' RACE performed with UMI labels. TCRdb reworked the 5' RACE reads into one entry per CDR3 protein, no DNA. This listing includes over 70,000 distinct CDR3 sequences. The sequenced sample consisted of naive CXCR3+ CD8+ T cells from blood. The sample's subset: CD45RO-CCR7+CD27+CD95- naive CD8+ T cells expressing CXCR3 (TNR3+). The receptors shown here come from a human donor in good health. Some clones in this sample may be carry-over from other donors' samples.

This chain links TRBV11-2 with TRBJ1-1; the TRBD1 assignment by TCRdb is unverifiable without DNA. This CDR3 comprises 12 residues. CDR1 and CDR2 from the germline V gene are SGHAT and FQNNGV. CDR3 sequence reads: CASSLGGIGAFF.

The genes are TRBV6-4 and TRBJ1-1. The CDR3 sequence is 15 residues long. Germline values: CDR1 MRHNA, CDR2 SNTAGT. The CDR3 loop reads CASSDGEGPNTEAFF.

This sequence joins TRBV28 and TRBJ1-6; absent DNA, TCRdb's TRBD1 call cannot be checked. The CDR3 totals 15 residues. CDR1 MDHEN and CDR2 SYDVKM come from the germline V gene. The CDR3 sequence: CASSWTGGYNSPLHF.

The chain is built from TRBV21-1 and TRBJ1-2; TCRdb's D call, TRBD1, is unchecked because there is no DNA. TRBV21-1 is a pseudogene locus. The CDR3 contains 16 residues. The CDR3 region is CASSRRFGQEEYGYTF.

V gene TRBV28 combines with J gene TRBJ2-7; absent DNA, TCRdb's TRBD2 call cannot be checked. In germline, CDR1 is MDHEN, CDR2 SYDVKM. The CDR3 has 17 residues. The CDR3 loop is CASSTYQGAGVAYEQYF.

V usage is TRBV28 and J usage is TRBJ1-5; absent DNA, TCRdb's TRBD1 call cannot be checked. This CDR3 is 14 amino acids long. Per germline, CDR1 MDHEN and CDR2 SYDVKM. CDR3: CASSPGTGPQPQHF. The complete variable domain, with remaining parts taken from reference TRBV28 and TRBJ1-5, reads DVKVTQSSRYLVKRTGEKVFLECVQDMDHENMFWYRQDPGLGLRLIYFSYDVKMKEKGDIPEGYSVSREKKERFSLILESASTNQTSMYLCASSPGTGPQPQHFGDGTRLSIL.

The chain links TRBV7-2 to TRBJ1-1; the TCRdb call, TRBD1, lacks DNA for checking. Germline assignment: CDR1 SGHTA and CDR2 FQGNSA. The CDR3 contains 15 residues. The CDR3 reads CASSLDGAQITEAIF.

The J gene is TRBJ2-7, the V gene TRBV28; TCRdb names TRBD2, which stays unverified in the absence of DNA. This CDR3 has 13 residues. Germline V gene sequence: CDR1 MDHEN, CDR2 SYDVKM. The CDR3 loop is CASSLGLQREQYF.

This rearrangement joins TRBV12-3 or TRBV12-4 to TRBJ2-2; with no DNA, the TCRdb D assignment of TRBD2 cannot be verified. The length of the CDR3 is 16 residues. The CDR3 reads CASSVPRSGDTGELFF.

V is TRBV4-2 and J is TRBJ2-6; TCRdb returns TRBD1, unconfirmable since there is no DNA. The CDR3 runs 16 residues. Germline V gene data show CDR1 as LGHNA and CDR2 as YNFKEQ. The CDR3 reads CASSQETASGANVLTF.

V and J are TRBV7-9 and TRBJ1-5. The germline gives CDR1 SEHNR, CDR2 FQNEAQ (reference sequence). The CDR3 extends over 13 amino acids. The chain's CDR3 is CASSLGGAQPQHF. The full variable domain, completed using reference TRBV7-9 and TRBJ1-5, is DTGVSQNPRHKITKRGQNVTFRCDPISEHNRLYWYRQTLGQGPEFLTYFQNEAQLEKSRLLSDRFSAERPKGSFSTLEIQRTEQGDSAMYLCASSLGGAQPQHFGDGTRLSIL.

The rearrangement joins TRBV7-8 to TRBJ1-4; TCRdb reports TRBD1, a call that lacks DNA to check it against. Germline V CDR1 and CDR2: SGHVS, FQNEAQ. This CDR3 spans 12 amino acids. The CDR3 sequence: CASSFRTEKLFF.

The chain has TRBV5-1 and TRBJ2-7; lacking DNA, the TRBD2 call made by TCRdb goes unchecked. The germline CDR1 and CDR2 sequences are SGHRS and YFSETQ. The CDR3 consists of 17 residues. This chain's CDR3 is CASSLVGLAGTGDEQYF.

The rearrangement uses TRBV27 and TRBJ2-6. This CDR3 has 15 residues. Per germline, CDR1 MNHEY and CDR2 SMNVEV (reference sequence). CDR3 loop: CASIPPSHGANVLTF.

The chain uses TRBV27 and TRBJ2-3; TCRdb selects TRBD1, and the lack of DNA leaves this call unchecked. CDR1 is MNHEY and CDR2 is SMNVEV in the germline V gene (reference sequence). The CDR3 spans 13 residues. The CDR3 sequence: CASSPGGSDTQYF.

The V and J genes are TRBV9 and TRBJ2-5; without DNA, the TCRdb call of TRBD1 cannot be checked. The CDR3 spans 15 residues. In germline, CDR1 is SGDLS, CDR2 YYNGEE. The CDR3 sequence: CASSVEGTGKETQYF.

The chain uses TRBV25-1 and TRBJ2-3; lacking DNA, the TRBD2 call made by TCRdb goes unchecked. Germline V gene data show CDR1 as MGHDK and CDR2 as SYGVNS. The CDR3 totals 16 residues. This chain's CDR3 is CASSEGLAGGSDTQYF. Looking up the rest from reference TRBV25-1 and TRBJ2-3 gives the full variable domain: EADIYQTPRYLVIGTGKKITLECSQTMGHDKMYWYQQDPGMELHLIHYSYGVNSTEKGDLSSESTVSRIRTEHFPLTLESARPSHTSQYLCASSEGLAGGSDTQYFGPGTRLTVL.

The chain joins TRBV6-5 to TRBJ1-1. The CDR3 covers 12 residues. In germline, CDR1 is MNHEY, CDR2 SVGAGI. Here the CDR3 reads CASSFEGAEAFF.

The chain combines TRBV29-1 with TRBJ2-2; TCRdb reports TRBD2, a call that lacks DNA to check it against. The CDR3 sequence is 16 residues long. The germline gives CDR1 SQVTM, CDR2 ANQGSEA. CDR3 protein: CSVEGLAGDLTGELFF.